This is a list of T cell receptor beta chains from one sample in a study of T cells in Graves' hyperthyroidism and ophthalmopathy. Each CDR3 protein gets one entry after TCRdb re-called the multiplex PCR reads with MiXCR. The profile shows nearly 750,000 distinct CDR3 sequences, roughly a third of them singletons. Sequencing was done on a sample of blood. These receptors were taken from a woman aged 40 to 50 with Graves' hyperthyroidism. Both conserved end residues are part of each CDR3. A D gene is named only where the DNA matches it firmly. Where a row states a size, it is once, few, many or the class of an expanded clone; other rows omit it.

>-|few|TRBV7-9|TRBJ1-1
TGTGCCAGCAGCTTGGTCGGCAGGGGGAACACTGAAGCTTTCTTT
CASSLVGRGNTEAFF
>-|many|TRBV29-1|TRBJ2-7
TGCAGCGTCATCGGGGGACCCTCCTACGAGCAGTACTTC
CSVIGGPSYEQYF
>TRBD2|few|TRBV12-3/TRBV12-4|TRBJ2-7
TGTGCCAGTCTTCGGACTAGCTCATCAGGCGCGCAGTACTTC
CASLRTSSSGAQYF
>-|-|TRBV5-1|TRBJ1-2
TGCGCCAGCAGCTTGAGGACAGTCAACTATGGCTACACCTTC
CASSLRTVNYGYTF
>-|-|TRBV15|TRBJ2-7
TGTGCCACCAGCAGAGGACAGGTTCAGTACGAGCAGTACTTC
CATSRGQVQYEQYF
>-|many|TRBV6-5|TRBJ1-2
TGTGCCAGCAGTTACGCCACAGGGTATGGCTACACCTTC
CASSYATGYGYTF
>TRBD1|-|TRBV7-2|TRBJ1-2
TGTGCCAGCAGCTTCTACGATCCGGGACAGAAGGGCTACACCTTC
CASSFYDPGQKGYTF
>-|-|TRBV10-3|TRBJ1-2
TGTGCCAGCAGTTACTCAGAGGGGCCCTATGGCTACACCTTC
CASSYSEGPYGYTF
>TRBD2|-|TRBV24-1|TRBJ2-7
TGTGCCACCAGTGGGGCGGGACTACCCTACGAGCAGTACTTC
CATSGAGLPYEQYF
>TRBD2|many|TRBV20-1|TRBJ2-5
TGCAGTGCTAGAGATAGCGGGGCTGAAGAGACCCAGTACTTC
CSARDSGAEETQYF
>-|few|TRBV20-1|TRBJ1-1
TGCAGTGGCGGCCAGAGTAAAGCTTTCTTT
CSGGQSKAFF
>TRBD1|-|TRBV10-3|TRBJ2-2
TGTGCCAGCAGTCCAAGAACAGGGGTGCCCGGGGAGCTGTTTTTT
CASSPRTGVPGELFF
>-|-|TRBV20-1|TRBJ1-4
TGCAGTGCTTTGGGGGCAGCCGGAGAGGCAACTAATGAAAAACTGTTTTTT
CSALGAAGEATNEKLFF
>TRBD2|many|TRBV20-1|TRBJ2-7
TGCAGTGCTAGAGATGGGACTAGCGGTTACGAGCAGTACTTC
CSARDGTSGYEQYF
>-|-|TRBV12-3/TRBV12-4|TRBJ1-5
TGTGCCAGCGCCCACTCCATGGGCAATCAGCCCCAGCATTTT
CASAHSMGNQPQHF
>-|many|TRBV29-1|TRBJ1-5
TGCAGCGTTGAAAGGTCAGCCGATAGCAATCAGCCCCAGCATTTT
CSVERSADSNQPQHF
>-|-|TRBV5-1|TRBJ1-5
TGCGCCAGCAGCTTGGAAGGGGGGGAGGGCAATCAGCCCCAGCATTTT
CASSLEGGEGNQPQHF
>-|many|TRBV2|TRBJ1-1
TGTGCCAGCAGTGCGAGGGCGCAGAGCATGAACACTGAAGCTTTCTTT
CASSARAQSMNTEAFF
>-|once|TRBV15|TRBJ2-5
TGTGCCACCGGACAGCCGTACCAAGAGACCCAGTACTTC
CATGQPYQETQYF
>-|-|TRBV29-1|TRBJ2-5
TGCAGCGTTGGGGACGGAGAAGAGACCCAGTACTTC
CSVGDGEETQYF
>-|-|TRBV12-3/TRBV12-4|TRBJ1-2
TGTGCCAGCAGTCCCCGGGGGGGAACCTATGGCTACACCTTC
CASSPRGGTYGYTF
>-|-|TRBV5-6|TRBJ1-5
TGTGCCAGCAGCTTGGGGAAAGATTCAAGACGGATCTTCGGCTATCAGCCCCAGCATTTT
CASSLGKDSRRIFGYQPQHF
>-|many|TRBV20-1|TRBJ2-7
TGCAGTGCTAGAGGGTCCGACTACGAGCAGTACTTC
CSARGSDYEQYF
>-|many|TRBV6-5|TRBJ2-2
TGTGCCAGCAGTTACTCGACCGGGAACACCGGGGAGCTGTTTTTT
CASSYSTGNTGELFF
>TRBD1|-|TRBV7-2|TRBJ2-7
TGTGCCAGCAGCTTTTCCGGGACAGGGGGCACCTACGAGCAGTACTTC
CASSFSGTGGTYEQYF